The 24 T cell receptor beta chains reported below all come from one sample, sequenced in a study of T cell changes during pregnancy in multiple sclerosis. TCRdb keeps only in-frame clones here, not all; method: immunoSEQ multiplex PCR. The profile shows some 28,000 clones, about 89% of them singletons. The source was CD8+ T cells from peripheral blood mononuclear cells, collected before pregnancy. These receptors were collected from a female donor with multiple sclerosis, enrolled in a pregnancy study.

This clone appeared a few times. This CDR3 is CASSLGQSEAFF. CDR3 coding DNA: TGTGCCAGTAGTCTAGGACAGTCTGAAGCTTTCTTT. The chain carries TRBV19 and TRBJ1-1; tentatively, D is TRBD1 (6 bases). CDR1 is LNHDA, CDR2 SQIVND, per germline (reference sequence). V lost 5 bases, J lost 6 bases, and 10 bases lay in between. The CDR3 is 12 residues long.

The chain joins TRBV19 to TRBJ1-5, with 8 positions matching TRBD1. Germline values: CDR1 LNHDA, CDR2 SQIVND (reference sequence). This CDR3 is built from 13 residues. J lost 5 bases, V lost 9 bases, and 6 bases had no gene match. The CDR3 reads CASREQGDQPQHF. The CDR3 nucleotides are TGTGCCAGCCGAGAACAGGGGGATCAGCCCCAGCATTTT.

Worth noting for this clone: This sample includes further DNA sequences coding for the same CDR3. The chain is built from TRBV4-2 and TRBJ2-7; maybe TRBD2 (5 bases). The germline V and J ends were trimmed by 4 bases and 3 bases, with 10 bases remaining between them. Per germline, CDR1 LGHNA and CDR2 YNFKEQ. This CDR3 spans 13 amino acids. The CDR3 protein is CASSPGLSYEQYF. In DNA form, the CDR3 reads TGTGCCAGCAGCCCAGGACTGAGCTACGAGCAGTACTTC.

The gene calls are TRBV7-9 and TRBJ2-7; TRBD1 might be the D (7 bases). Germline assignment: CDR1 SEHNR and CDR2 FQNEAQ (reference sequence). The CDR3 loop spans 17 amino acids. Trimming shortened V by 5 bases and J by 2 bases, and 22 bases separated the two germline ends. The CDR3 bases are TGTGCCAGCAGCGTAGGGGCCAGGGGGGAGAGACCCTACGAGCAGTACTTC. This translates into CASSVGARGERPYEQYF.

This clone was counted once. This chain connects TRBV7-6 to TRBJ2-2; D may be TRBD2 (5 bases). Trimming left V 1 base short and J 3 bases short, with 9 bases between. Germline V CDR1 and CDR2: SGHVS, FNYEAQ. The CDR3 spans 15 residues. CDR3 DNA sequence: TGTGCCAGCAGCTTAGGGGCGGGTTACACCGGGGAGCTGTTTTTT. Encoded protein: CASSLGAGYTGELFF.

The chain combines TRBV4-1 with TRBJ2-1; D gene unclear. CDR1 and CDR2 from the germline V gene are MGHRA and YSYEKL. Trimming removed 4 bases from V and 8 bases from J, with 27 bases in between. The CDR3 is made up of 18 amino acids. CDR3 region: CASSLQRLTPLSFDEQFF. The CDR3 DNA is TGCGCCAGCAGCCTTCAGAGACTGACGCCGTTGAGTTTCGATGAGCAGTTCTTC.

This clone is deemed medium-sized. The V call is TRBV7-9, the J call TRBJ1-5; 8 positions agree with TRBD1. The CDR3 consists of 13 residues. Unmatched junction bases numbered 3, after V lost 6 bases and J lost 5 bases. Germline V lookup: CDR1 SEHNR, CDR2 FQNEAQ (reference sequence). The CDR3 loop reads CASSPQGDQPQHF. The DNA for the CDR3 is TGTGCCAGCAGTCCACAGGGGGATCAGCCCCAGCATTTT.

CDR3 DNA sequence: TGTGCCAGCAGTGAGGCAGGCTACGAGCAGTACTTC. Residues: CASSEAGYEQYF. V is TRBV2 and J is TRBJ2-7; no clear D. The ends were cut back, 3 bases at V and 3 bases at J, with 6 bases in the middle. CDR3 length equals 12 residues. CDR1 and CDR2 from the germline V gene are SNHLY and FYNNEI.

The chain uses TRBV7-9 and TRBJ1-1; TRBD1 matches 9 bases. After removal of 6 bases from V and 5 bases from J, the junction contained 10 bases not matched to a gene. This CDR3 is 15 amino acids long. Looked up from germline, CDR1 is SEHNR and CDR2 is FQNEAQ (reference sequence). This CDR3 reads CASSWTGTGTTEAFF. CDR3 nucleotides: TGTGCCAGCAGTTGGACCGGGACAGGGACGACTGAAGCTTTCTTT.

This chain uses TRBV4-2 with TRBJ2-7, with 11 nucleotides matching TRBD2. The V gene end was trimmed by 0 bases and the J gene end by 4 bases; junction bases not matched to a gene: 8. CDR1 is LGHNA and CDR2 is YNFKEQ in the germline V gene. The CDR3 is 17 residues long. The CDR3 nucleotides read TGTGCCAGCAGCCAAGATTCGGGGGCTAGCGGGGGGTACGAGCAGTACTTC. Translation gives CASSQDSGASGGYEQYF.

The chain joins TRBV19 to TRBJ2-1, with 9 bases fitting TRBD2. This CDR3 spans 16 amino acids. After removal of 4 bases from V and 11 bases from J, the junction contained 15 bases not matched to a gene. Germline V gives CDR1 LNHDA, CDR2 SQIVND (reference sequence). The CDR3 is CASSSQLAGGQSQQFF. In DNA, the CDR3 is TGTGCCAGTAGTAGCCAACTAGCGGGTGGACAATCCCAGCAGTTCTTC.

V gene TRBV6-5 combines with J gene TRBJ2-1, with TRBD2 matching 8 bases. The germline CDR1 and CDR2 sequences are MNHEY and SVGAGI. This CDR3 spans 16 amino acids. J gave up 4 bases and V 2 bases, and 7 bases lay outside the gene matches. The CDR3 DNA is TGTGCCAGCAGTTACACGGGACTAGAGAGGTACAATGAGCAGTTCTTC. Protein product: CASSYTGLERYNEQFF.

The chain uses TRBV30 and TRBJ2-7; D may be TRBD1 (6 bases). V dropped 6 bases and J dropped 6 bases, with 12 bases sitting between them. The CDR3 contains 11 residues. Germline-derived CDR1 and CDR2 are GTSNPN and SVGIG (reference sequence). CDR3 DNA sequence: TGTGCCTGCCGAACAGGGTTCGAGCAGTACTTC. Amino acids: CACRTGFEQYF.

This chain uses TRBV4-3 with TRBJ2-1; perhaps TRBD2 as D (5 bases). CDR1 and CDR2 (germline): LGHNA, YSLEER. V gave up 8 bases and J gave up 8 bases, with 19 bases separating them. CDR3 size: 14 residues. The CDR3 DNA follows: TGCGCCAGCGGTCTAGCAGACCTTAGGGATGAGCAGTTCTTC. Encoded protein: CASGLADLRDEQFF.

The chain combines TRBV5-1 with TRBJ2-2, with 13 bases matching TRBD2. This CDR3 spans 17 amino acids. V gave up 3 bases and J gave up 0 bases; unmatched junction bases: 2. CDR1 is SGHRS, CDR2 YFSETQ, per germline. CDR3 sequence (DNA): TGCGCCAGCAGCTGGGGACTAGCGGGACCGAACACCGGGGAGCTGTTTTTT. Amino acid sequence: CASSWGLAGPNTGELFF.

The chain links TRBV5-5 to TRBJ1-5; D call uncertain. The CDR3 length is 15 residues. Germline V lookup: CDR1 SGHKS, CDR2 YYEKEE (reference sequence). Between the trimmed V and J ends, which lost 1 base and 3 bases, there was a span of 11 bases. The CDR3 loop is CASSLFLQDNQPQHF. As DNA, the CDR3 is TGTGCCAGCAGCTTGTTTCTTCAGGACAATCAGCCCCAGCATTTT. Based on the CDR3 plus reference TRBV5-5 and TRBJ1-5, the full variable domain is DAGVTQSPTHLIKTRGQQVTLRCSPISGHKSVSWYQQVLGQGPQFIFQYYEKEERGRGNFPDRFSARQFPNYSSELNVNALLLGDSALYLCASSLFLQDNQPQHFGDGTRLSIL.

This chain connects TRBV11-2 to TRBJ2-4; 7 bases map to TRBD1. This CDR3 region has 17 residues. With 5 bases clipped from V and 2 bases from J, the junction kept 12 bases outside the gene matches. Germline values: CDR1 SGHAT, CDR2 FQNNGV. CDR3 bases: TGTGCCAGCAGCCCCCAGGGACAGCTACTAACCAAAAACATTCAGTACTTC. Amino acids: CASSPQGQLLTKNIQYF.

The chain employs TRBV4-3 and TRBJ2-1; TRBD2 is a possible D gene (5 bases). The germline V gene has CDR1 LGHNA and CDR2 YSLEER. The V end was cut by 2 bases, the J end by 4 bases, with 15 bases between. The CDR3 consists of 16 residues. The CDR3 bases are TGCGCCAGCAGCCAACATCAGGCGGAGGATTACAATGAGCAGTTCTTC. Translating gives CASSQHQAEDYNEQFF.

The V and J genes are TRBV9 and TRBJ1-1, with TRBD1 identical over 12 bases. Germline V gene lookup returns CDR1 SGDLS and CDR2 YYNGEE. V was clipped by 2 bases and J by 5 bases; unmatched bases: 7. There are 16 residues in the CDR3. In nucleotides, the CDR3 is TGTGCCAGCAGCGTGTCGGGACAGGGGGCGCCGACTGAAGCTTTCTTT. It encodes CASSVSGQGAPTEAFF. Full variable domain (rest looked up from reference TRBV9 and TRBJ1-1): DSGVTQTPKHLITATGQRVTLRCSPRSGDLSVYWYQQSLDQGLQFLIQYYNGEERAKGNILERFSAQQFPDLHSELNLSSLELGDSALYFCASSVSGQGAPTEAFFGQGTRLTVV.

The CDR3 sequence is CASSHGTGGLNTEAFF. DNA of the CDR3: TGCGCCAGCAGCCACGGGACAGGGGGGTTGAACACTGAAGCTTTCTTT. V gene TRBV5-1 combines with J gene TRBJ1-1, with TRBD1 matching over 11 bases. This CDR3 contains 16 residues. The germline V gene has CDR1 SGHRS and CDR2 YFSETQ. After removal of 4 bases from V and 0 bases from J, the junction contained 5 bases not matched to a gene.

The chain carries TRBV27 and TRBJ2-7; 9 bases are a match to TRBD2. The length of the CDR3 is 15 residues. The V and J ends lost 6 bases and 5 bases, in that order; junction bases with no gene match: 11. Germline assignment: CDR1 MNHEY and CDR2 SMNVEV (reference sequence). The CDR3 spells CASSLTAGGPHEQYF. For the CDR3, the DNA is TGTGCCAGCAGCCTAACGGCGGGAGGGCCTCACGAGCAGTACTTC.

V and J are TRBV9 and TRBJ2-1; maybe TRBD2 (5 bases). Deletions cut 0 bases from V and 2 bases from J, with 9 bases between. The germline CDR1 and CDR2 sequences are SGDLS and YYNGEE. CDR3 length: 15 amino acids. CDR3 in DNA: TGTGCCAGCAGCGTAGACGGGGAACCCTACAATGAGCAGTTCTTC. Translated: CASSVDGEPYNEQFF.

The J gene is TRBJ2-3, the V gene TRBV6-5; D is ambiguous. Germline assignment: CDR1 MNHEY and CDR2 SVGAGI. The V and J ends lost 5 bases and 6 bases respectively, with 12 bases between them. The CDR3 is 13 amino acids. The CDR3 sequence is CASSTTTRDTQYF. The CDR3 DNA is TGTGCCAGCAGTACTACCACACGGGATACGCAGTATTTT.

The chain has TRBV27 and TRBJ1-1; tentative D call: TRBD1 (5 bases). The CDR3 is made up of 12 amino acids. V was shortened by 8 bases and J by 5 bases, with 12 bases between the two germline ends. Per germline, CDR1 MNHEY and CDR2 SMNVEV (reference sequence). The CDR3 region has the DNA TGTGCCAGCCAAACGGGGGTGACTGAAGCTTTCTTT. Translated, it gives CASQTGVTEAFF.